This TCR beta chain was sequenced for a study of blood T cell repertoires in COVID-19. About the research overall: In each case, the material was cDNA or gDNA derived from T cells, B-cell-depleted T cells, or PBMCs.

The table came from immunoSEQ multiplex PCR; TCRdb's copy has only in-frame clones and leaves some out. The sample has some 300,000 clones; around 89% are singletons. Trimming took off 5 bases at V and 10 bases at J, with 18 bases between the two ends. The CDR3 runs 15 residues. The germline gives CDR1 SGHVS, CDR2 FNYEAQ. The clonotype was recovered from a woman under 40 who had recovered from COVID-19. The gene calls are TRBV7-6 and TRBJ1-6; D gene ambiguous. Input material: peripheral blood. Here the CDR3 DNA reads TGTGCCAGCAGCCTGACGGGTGGCCGGGGATCACCCCTCCACTTT. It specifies CASSLTGGRGSPLHF.